This T cell receptor (beta chain) was documented in a study of T cell repertoires in cytomegalovirus infection. Study context: Recently identified HLA-C-restricted and well-studied HLA-B-restricted CMV epitopes were used. CMV infection together with matching HLA type was indicated by public TCR beta signatures.

Germline CDR1 and CDR2: MNHNS and SASEGT. The CDR3 runs to 15 residues. V shed 6 bases and J 8 bases; nucleotides not matched to a gene: 12. This clonotype was counted many times. Antigen: not known. Via MiXCR, TCRdb re-called the reads, giving one row per CDR3 protein. The data show roughly 990,000 distinct CDR3 sequences, roughly a third seen once. Regarding the study as a whole: HLA-C-restricted TCR beta clonotypes specific for CMV led the ex vivo response.

This clonotype was obtained from a human donor in good health (CMV status not recorded). Some clones in this sample may be carry-over from other donors' samples. The chain employs TRBV6-1 and TRBJ1-4, with 7 positions matching TRBD1. The sample here was cultured CD8+ T cells from PBMCs, taken from culture after CMV antigen stimulation. CDR3 region: CASRKRQGGGEKLFF. CDR3 DNA: TGTGCCAGCAGGAAACGACAGGGCGGGGGGGAAAAACTGTTTTTT.